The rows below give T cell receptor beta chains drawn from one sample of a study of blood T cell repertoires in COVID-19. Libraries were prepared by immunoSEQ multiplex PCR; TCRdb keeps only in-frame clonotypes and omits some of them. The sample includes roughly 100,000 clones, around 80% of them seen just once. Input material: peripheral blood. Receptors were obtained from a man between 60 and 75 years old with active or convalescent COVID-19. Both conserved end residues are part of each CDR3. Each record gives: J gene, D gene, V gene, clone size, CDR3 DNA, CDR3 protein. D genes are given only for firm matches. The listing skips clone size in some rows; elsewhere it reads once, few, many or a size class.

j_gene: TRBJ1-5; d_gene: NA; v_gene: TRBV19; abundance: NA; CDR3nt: TGTGCCAGTAGTAGAGTCGGGGGTAGCCCCACAAGGCAGCCCCAGCATTTT; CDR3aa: CASSRVGGSPTRQPQHF
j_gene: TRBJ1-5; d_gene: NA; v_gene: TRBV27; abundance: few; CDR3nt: TGTGCCAGCAGCCAGGGAGGGGTAGGTCAGCCCCAGCATTTT; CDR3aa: CASSQGGVGQPQHF
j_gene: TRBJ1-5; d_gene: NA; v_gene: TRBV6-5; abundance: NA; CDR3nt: TGTGCCAGCAGCACTACCCACACTACAGGGTCGAGGCATTTT; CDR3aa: CASSTTHTTGSRHF
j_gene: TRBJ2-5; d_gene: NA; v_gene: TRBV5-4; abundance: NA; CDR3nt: TGTGCCAGCAGCTTTAGAGAGACCCAGTACTTC; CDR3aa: CASSFRETQYF
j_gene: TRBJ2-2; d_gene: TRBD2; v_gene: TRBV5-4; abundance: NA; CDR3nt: TGTGCCAGCAGCCCAACTTCTAGCGGAAACACCGGGGAGCTGTTTTTT; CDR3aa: CASSPTSSGNTGELFF
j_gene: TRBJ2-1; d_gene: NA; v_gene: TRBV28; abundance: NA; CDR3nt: TGTGCCAGCAGTTCCCCAAGCGAGACTTCCTACAATGAGCAGTTCTTC; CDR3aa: CASSSPSETSYNEQFF
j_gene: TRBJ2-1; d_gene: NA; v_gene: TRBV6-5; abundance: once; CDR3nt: TGTGCCAGCAGTCCCCGGGGGAGCTCCTACAATGAGCAGTTCTTC; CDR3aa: CASSPRGSSYNEQFF
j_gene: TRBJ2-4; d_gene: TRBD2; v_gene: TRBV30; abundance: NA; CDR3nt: TGTGCCTGGGGACTAGCGGCAGCCAAAAACATTCAGTACTTC; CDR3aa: CAWGLAAAKNIQYF
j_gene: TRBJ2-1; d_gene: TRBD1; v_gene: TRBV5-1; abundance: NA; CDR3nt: TGCGCCAGCAGCTTGGGACAGGGGGCGAATGAGCAGTTCTTC; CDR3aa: CASSLGQGANEQFF
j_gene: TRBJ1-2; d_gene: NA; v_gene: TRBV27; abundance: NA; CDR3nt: TGTGCCAGCAGTCCCGACGGAGATGCTAACTATGGCTACACCTTC; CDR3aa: CASSPDGDANYGYTF
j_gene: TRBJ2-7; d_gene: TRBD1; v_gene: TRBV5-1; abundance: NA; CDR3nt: TGCGCCAGCAGCGCGACAGGGAAGGGGAGCTCCTACGAGCAGTACTTC; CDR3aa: CASSATGKGSSYEQYF
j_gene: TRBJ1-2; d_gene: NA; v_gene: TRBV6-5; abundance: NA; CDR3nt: TGTGCCAGCAGTTACAACAGGGCCTATGGCTACACCTTC; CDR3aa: CASSYNRAYGYTF
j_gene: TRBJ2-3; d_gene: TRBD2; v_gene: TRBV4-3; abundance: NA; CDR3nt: TGCGCCAGCAGCCAAGATTATCGTCGTAGCGGACTAGCTTACACAGATACGCAGTATTTT; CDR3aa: CASSQDYRRSGLAYTDTQYF
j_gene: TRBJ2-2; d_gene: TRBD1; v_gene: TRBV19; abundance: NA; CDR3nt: TGTGCCAGTAGTATGAAACAGGGGGCAATCCGGGAGCTGTTTTTT; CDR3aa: CASSMKQGAIRELFF
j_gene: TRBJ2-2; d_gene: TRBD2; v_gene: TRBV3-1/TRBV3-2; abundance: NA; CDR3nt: TGTGCCAGCAGCCAAGCACCGGGAGGGCCGAGGACCGGGGAGCTGTTTTTT; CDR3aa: CASSQAPGGPRTGELFF
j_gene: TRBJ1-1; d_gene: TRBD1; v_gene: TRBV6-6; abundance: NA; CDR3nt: TGTGCCAGCAGCCCAGGGGGCCCGAACACTGAAGCTTTCTTT; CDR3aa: CASSPGGPNTEAFF
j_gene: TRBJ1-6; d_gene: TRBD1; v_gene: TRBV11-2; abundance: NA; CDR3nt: TGTGCCAGCAGCTCGAAACAGGGGCCTAATTCACCCCTCCACTTT; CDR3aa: CASSSKQGPNSPLHF
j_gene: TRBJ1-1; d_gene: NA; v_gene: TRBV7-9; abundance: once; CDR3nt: TGTGCCAGCAGCTTATTGACAGAGAACACTGAAGCTTTCTTT; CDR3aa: CASSLLTENTEAFF
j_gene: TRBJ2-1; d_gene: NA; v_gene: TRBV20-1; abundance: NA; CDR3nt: TGCAGTGCTAGTGGCGGGACTTACAATGAGCAGTTCTTC; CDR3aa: CSASGGTYNEQFF
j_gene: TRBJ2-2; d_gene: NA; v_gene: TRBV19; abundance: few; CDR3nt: TGTGCCAGTAGTATTGCCCGGCGGGTTACCGGGGAGCTGTTTTTT; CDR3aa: CASSIARRVTGELFF
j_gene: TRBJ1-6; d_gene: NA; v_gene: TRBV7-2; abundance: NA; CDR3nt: TGTGCCAGCAGCTTAGACTTGGGCTCACCCCTCCACTTT; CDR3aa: CASSLDLGSPLHF
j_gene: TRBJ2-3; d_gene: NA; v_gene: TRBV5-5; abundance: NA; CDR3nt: TGTGCCAGCAGCTGGGGGGGCGGCAGCACAGATACGCAGTATTTT; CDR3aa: CASSWGGGSTDTQYF
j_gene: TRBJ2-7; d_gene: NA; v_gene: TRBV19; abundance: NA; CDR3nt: TGTGCCAGTACCCACTCCTTCGGGGTCTCCTACGAGCAGTACTTC; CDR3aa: CASTHSFGVSYEQYF
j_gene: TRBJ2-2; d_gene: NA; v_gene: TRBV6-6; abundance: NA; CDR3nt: TGTGCCAGCAGTTACGGGCAGGGGCGGACCGGGGAGCTGTTTTTT; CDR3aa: CASSYGQGRTGELFF
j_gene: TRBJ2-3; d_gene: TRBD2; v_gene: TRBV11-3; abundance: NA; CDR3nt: TGTGCCAGCAGCTTAGCTAGCGGACCCACAGATACGCAGTATTTT; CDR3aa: CASSLASGPTDTQYF
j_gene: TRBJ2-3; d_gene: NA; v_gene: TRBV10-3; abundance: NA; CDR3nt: TGTGCCATCAGTGGGACAAAAAGCACAGATACGCAGTATTTT; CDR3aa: CAISGTKSTDTQYF
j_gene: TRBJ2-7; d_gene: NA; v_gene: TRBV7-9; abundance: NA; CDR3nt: TGTGCCAGCAGCTTAGACTCTCTGATGGGCGGGATCTTCTCCTACGAGCAGTACTTC; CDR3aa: CASSLDSLMGGIFSYEQYF
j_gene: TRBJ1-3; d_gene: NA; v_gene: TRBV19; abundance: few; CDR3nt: TGTGCCAGTAGTCGAGGGGGGGACTCTGGAAACACCATATATTTT; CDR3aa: CASSRGGDSGNTIYF
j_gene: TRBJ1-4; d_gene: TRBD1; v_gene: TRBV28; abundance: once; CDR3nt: TGTGCCAGCAGTTCGGACAGGGGGGGAATCCGTGAAAAACTGTTTTTT; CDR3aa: CASSSDRGGIREKLFF
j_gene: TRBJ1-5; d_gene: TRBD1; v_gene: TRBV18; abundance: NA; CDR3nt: TGTGCCAGCTCACAGGGACAGGGCCTAAATCAGCCCCAGCATTTT; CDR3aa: CASSQGQGLNQPQHF
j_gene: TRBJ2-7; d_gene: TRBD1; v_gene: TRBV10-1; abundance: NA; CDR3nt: TGCGCCAGCAGTACCGGACAGGGTTTTTTCTTC; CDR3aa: CASSTGQGFFF
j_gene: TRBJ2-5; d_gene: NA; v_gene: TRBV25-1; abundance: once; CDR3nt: TGTGCCAGCAGTTACAGGGGAGGTGAGACCCAGTACTTC; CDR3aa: CASSYRGGETQYF
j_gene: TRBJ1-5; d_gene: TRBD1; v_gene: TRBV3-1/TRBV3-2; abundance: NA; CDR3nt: TGTGCCAGCAGCCGGGGACAGGGGTATCAGCCCCAGCATTTT; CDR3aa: CASSRGQGYQPQHF
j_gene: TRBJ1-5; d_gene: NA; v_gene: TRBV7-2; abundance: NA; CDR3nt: TGTGCCAGCAGCCCAGGGAGGGAGCAGCCCCAGCATTTT; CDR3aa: CASSPGREQPQHF
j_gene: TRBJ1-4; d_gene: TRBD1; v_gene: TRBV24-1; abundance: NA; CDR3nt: TGTGCCACCGGGAGATCCGGGACAGGGGAAGAAAAACTGTTTTTT; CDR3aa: CATGRSGTGEEKLFF
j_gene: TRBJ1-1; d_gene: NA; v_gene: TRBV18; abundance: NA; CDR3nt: TGTGCCAGCTCACTTATCGCGACGGGAATGAACACTGAAGCTTTCTTT; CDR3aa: CASSLIATGMNTEAFF
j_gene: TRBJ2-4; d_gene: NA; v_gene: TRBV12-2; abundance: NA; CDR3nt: TGTGCAAGTCGCTTGGGGGCAGATCTGGTGGCCAAAAACATTCAGTACTTC; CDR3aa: CASRLGADLVAKNIQYF
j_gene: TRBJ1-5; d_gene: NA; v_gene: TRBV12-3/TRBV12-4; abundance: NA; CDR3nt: TGTGCCAGCAGTGGAATTACTGGCGGGCCCCAGCATTTT; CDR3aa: CASSGITGGPQHF